This TCR beta chain was recorded in a study of cytomegalovirus exposure and HLA in healthy donors. Findings and caveats of the study: There were under 200 TCR beta chains listed as cytomegalovirus-associated.

Primers: 60 Vbeta forward and 13 Jbeta reverse. This table comes from immunoSEQ multiplex PCR, and its TCRdb copy is limited to in-frame clones, with some not included. The data contain nearly 300,000 clones, about nine tenths of them seen just once; the ten biggest clones take up about 4%. Trimming took off 6 bases at V and 4 bases at J, with 16 bases between the two ends. Germline V lookup: CDR1 MDHEN, CDR2 SYDVKM. The CDR3 is 15 amino acids. As regards this clone: Its antigen is currently unknown.

The TCR originated in a middle-aged man in good health and CMV-seropositive. J is TRBJ2-1 and V is TRBV28; D gene uncertain. Sequencing input: PBMCs. The CDR3, as DNA: TGTGCCAGCAGGACCCTAGAGACCTCATACAATGAGCAGTTCTTC. Its translation: CASRTLETSYNEQFF.